Listed below are T cell receptor beta chains from one sample, sequenced in a study of CD8 T cell repertoires and HIV-1 epitope variants. No antigens are known for them. Profiled with immunoSEQ multiplex PCR; TCRdb holds only in-frame clones, not every one. The sample holds about 5,600 clones; around two thirds are singletons and the top ten take roughly 45%. The sample consisted of cultured CD8+ T cells derived from PBMCs. The receptors originated from a male donor with HIV. Each CDR3 is given with its conserved first and last residue. The D gene is left open where the match is weak. Clone size is shown for a subset of rows, as once, few, many or a class of expanded clone.

J gene,clone size,V gene,D gene,CDR3 DNA,CDR3 protein
TRBJ2-1,.,TRBV5-1,TRBD2,TGCGCCAGCAGCTTGGGTAGCGGGAGCGGTCATGAGCAGTTCTTC,CASSLGSGSGHEQFF
TRBJ2-7,.,TRBV19,.,TGTGCCAGTAGGGGCACTGACACTTACGAGCAGTACTTC,CASRGTDTYEQYF
TRBJ2-3,.,TRBV5-1,.,TGCGCCAGCAGCTTGCCCTCAGATACGCAGTATTTT,CASSLPSDTQYF
TRBJ1-1,.,TRBV10-3,.,TGTGCCATCAGTGAGAACTTCGAGGGCACTGAAGCTTTCTTT,CAISENFEGTEAFF
TRBJ2-6,.,TRBV7-2,TRBD2,TGTGCCAGCAGCTTAGTTAGAGGACTAGCAGCCGGGGCCAACGTCCTGACTTTC,CASSLVRGLAAGANVLTF
TRBJ2-5,.,TRBV10-3,TRBD1,TGTGCCATCAGTGAGGGGACAGGGATGGATAATGAGGAGACCCAGTACTTC,CAISEGTGMDNEETQYF
TRBJ2-7,.,TRBV7-2,.,TGTGCCAGCAGCGACGGGGACTTACTTTACGAGCAGTACTTC,CASSDGDLLYEQYF
TRBJ2-1,.,TRBV27,TRBD2,TGTGCCAGCAGTTTAGGGCTAGCGGAAAATGAGCAGTTCTTC,CASSLGLAENEQFF
TRBJ2-5,.,TRBV27,.,TGTGCCAGCAGTTGGCAGGACCAAGAGACCCAGTACTTC,CASSWQDQETQYF
TRBJ2-2,medium-sized,TRBV19,.,TGTGCCAGTAGTAACTGGATTCAGACTACGAACACCGGGGAGCTGTTTTTT,CASSNWIQTTNTGELFF
TRBJ2-7,.,TRBV4-1,TRBD1,TGCGCCAGCAGCCTCTCCGGGACAGGGGGCATCAACGAGCAGTACTTC,CASSLSGTGGINEQYF
TRBJ1-5,few,TRBV28,.,TGTGCCAGCAGCCTAGTTGAGGGTTACCAGCATTTT,CASSLVEGYQHF
TRBJ2-3,.,TRBV10-3,TRBD1,TGTGCCATCGGGACAGAAACTAGCACAGATACGCAGTATTTT,CAIGTETSTDTQYF
TRBJ2-7,.,TRBV19,.,TGTGCCAGTAGTATCTATAGTTGGGGGGAGCAGTACTTC,CASSIYSWGEQYF
TRBJ2-5,.,TRBV5-6,TRBD2,TGTGCCAGCAGCTCGGGGGGTTATGTCCAAGAGACCCAGTACTTC,CASSSGGYVQETQYF
TRBJ1-6,few,TRBV9,.,TGTGCCAGCAGCGTAGGAGTGAGGAATTCACCCCTCCACTTT,CASSVGVRNSPLHF
TRBJ1-2,.,TRBV30,TRBD1,TGTGCCTGTATAGGGGGCATTGATGGCTACACCTTC,CACIGGIDGYTF
TRBJ1-1,.,TRBV5-1,.,TGCGCCAGCAGGTCGGACGGGATGAACACTGAAGCTTTCTTT,CASRSDGMNTEAFF
TRBJ2-7,few,TRBV27,TRBD2,TGTGCCAGCAGTTTATACCTAGCGGGGGGCTACGAGCAGTACTTC,CASSLYLAGGYEQYF
TRBJ1-1,.,TRBV5-4,TRBD1,TGTGCCAGCAGCTCTGGACAGGGTGGATTCGGTGAAGCTTTCTTT,CASSSGQGGFGEAFF
TRBJ2-1,.,TRBV29-1,TRBD1,TGCAGCGTTGCCTGGGACAGGGACGAGCAGTTCTTC,CSVAWDRDEQFF
TRBJ2-1,.,TRBV18,TRBD1,TGTGCCAGCTCGCAGGACAGGGCGGGCAATGAGCAGTTCTTC,CASSQDRAGNEQFF
TRBJ2-7,.,TRBV4-2,.,TGTGCCAGCAGCCCTCAGCACCGGGGGCCTGAGGGCGAGCAGTACTTC,CASSPQHRGPEGEQYF
TRBJ2-3,.,TRBV5-4,.,TGTGCCAGCGGGTCGGGGGGCAGGGTAGCAGATACGCAGTATTTT,CASGSGGRVADTQYF